This T cell receptor (beta chain) was captured by sequencing in a study of T cells in Graves' hyperthyroidism and ophthalmopathy (dated by TCRdb to between 2018 and 2021). For the study in its entirety: Peripheral blood samples were taken at initial diagnosis, before any treatment was given. TCR V-J signatures able to tell the groups apart were searched for in a discovery cohort of 100 patients, of whom around 42 had Graves' ophthalmopathy and more than 55 had stable Graves' hyperthyroidism. Whether ophthalmopathy could be predicted prospectively was tested in an independent validation cohort made up of approximately 19 hyperthyroidism patients plus 17 patients who later progressed to ophthalmopathy. The roughly 91 discovery patients were randomly split 7:3 into training and test sets. In addition, the study compared T-cell repertoires in thyroid tissue and in blood from six Graves' hyperthyroidism patients. After sampling, hyperthyroidism patients received methimazole starting at 30 mg daily, and ophthalmopathy patients received high-dose intravenous methylprednisolone. The paper reports TCR Vbeta CDR3 sequencing of more than 120 peripheral blood samples: around 45 ophthalmopathy, 70 to 85 hyperthyroidism and approximately 17 progressor patients.

Via the germline V gene (reference sequence), CDR1 is WNHNN and CDR2 SYGVQD. Trimming accounts for 4 bases at V and 2 bases at J, while the number of junction bases matched to no gene is 8. The CDR3 covers 16 residues, taking in both the cysteine and the phenylalanine. Only the CDR3 DNA stays, 48 bases, in frame from base 1. Study-wide findings and limitations: No statistical method was used to set the sample size in advance, and investigators knew the group allocation. In validation, progression to ophthalmopathy was predicted by the model with roughly 71% sensitivity and under 85% specificity, a median of roughly 6.4 months before onset. Ophthalmopathy was separated from stable hyperthyroidism by a 13 V-J signature model, with around 90% sensitivity and about 81% specificity obtained in cross-validation and 80%/75% obtained in testing. Most expanded thyroid clonotypes (frequency above 0.001) were also detected in blood, suggesting blood repertoires may reflect thyroid immune responses.

Remarks on this clonotype: Its antigen remains unidentified. One base away there is no much larger clone; base qualities are not given.

Graves' hyperthyroidism was defined as stable when no progression to ophthalmopathy occurred over 18 months of follow-up. Hyperthyroidism patients were newly diagnosed, with disease duration under 2 months, and aged 18 to 65 years. Exclusion was applied to patients with uncontrolled infections, other autoimmune diseases, pregnancy or lactation. Diagnoses were established on the basis of clinical symptoms, serum thyroxine and TRAb, thyroid ultrasound, and orbital computed tomography. PBMCs were separated from approximately 10 ml of fresh peripheral blood using Ficoll-Paque density gradient centrifugation. Total RNA was extracted with Trizol reagent, and quality was checked on an Agilent 2100 Bioanalyzer. The TCR beta CDR3 regions were amplified from RNA transcripts. The first round of RT-PCR for the TCR CDR3 was performed with the HTBI primer set and the Qiagen OneStep RT-PCR kit. A second multiplex PCR round built the libraries, followed by size selection and purification. Libraries were sequenced paired-end with 100 bp reads on an Illumina HiSeq2000. The original methods were these. Raw data were processed with SOAPnuke, discarding reads with adapters, uncalled bases, mean Phred below 15, or no exact constant-primer or identifier match. COPE v1.2.5 was used to merge the high-quality paired reads, and each unique nucleotide sequence was defined as a clonotype. MiTCR v1.1 was used to align clonotypes to the IMGT TRBV, TRBD and TRBJ reference segments. The analysis was restricted to V-J combinations with a frequency above 0.0001, which together covered 99% to 99.2% of the repertoires. A TCS score was defined as the ratio between F50 (clonal expansion) and ExV (chaos), using BLOSUM62-based TCRdist between CDR3 peptides within each V-J. Welch's t-statistics and random forest reduced some 510 V-J features to roughly 13, which were used in a naive Bayes classifier (R e1071). The similarity between thyroid and blood repertoires was quantified using the Morisita-Horn index. TCRdb trimmed the raw reads at Q25, called clones with MiXCR and kept productive beta chains. One record per CDR3 amino acid sequence lists the most common genes and DNA. TCRdb, not the original authors, processed these V and J calls. The sample yields around 800,000 distinct CDR3 sequences; roughly 40% were counted once. The top ten hold 8.9% of the sample.

The sequence links TRBV10-1 to TRBJ2-5; TRBD2 aligns with 9 central bases. The sequenced material came from blood. The sequence was obtained from a man younger than 35 with Graves' hyperthyroidism. The base sequence is TGCGCCAGCAGTGGATCCAGTCTAGCGGGGCAAGAGACCCAGTACTTC. This gives the protein CASSGSSLAGQETQYF.